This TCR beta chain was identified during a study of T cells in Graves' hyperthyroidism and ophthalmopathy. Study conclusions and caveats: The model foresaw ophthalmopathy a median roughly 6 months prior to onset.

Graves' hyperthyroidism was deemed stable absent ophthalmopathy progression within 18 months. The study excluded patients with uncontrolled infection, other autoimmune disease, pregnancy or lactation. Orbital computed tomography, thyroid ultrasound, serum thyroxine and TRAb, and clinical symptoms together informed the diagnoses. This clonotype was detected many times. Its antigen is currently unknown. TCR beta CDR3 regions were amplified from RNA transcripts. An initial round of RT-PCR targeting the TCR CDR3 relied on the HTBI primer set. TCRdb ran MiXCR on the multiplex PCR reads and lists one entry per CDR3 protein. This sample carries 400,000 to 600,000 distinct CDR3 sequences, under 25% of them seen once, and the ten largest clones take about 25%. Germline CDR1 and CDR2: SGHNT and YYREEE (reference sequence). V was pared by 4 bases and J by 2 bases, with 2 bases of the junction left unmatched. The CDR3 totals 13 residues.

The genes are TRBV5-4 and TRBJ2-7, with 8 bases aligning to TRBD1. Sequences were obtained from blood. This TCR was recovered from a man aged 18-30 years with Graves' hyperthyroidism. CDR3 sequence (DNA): TGTGCCAGCAGCCAGGACAGGGCCTACGAGCAGTACTTC. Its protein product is CASSQDRAYEQYF.